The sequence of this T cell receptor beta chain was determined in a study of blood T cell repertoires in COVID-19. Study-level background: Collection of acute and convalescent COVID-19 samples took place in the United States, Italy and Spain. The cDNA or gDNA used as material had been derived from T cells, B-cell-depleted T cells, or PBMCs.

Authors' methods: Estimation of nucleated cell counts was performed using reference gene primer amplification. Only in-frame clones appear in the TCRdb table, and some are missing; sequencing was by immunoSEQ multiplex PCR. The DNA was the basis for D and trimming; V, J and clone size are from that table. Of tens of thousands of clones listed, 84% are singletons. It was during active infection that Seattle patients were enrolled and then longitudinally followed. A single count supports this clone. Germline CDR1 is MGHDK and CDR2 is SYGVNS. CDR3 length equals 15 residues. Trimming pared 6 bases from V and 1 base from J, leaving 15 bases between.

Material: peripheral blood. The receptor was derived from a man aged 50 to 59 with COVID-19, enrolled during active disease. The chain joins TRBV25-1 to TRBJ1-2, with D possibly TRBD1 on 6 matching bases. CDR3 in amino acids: CASSPRGGFNYGYTF. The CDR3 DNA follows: TGTGCCAGCAGCCCTAGGGGGGGCTTTAACTATGGCTACACCTTC.